This T cell receptor (beta chain) was captured by sequencing in a study of shared clonotypes between healthy human individuals. Study background: A donor's plate count was three for CD4 naive and three for CD4 memory; CD8 naive had two and CD8 memory one.

Running of the assay took place at deep level. Generated by immunoSEQ multiplex PCR, the TCRdb table keeps only in-frame clones and is missing some. This table holds around 560,000 clones, around 96% found once. The CDR3 is made up of 15 amino acids. V dropped 1 base and J dropped 4; count of bases not matched to a gene: 6. In germline, CDR1 is SGHDN, CDR2 FVKESK. Naive CD8 populations comprised CD45RO-negative cells positively selected for CCR7, excluding terminally differentiated effector memory CD45RA+ cells. The source material was naive CD8+ T cells sorted from blood. The rearrangement links TRBV14 to TRBJ1-1, with TRBD1 matching over 7 bases. This clonotype was sampled from a woman in her 30s in good health. CDR3 amino acids: CASSQAGGLGTEAFF. The CDR3 DNA reads as TGTGCCAGCAGCCAAGCAGGGGGGCTTGGCACTGAAGCTTTCTTT.